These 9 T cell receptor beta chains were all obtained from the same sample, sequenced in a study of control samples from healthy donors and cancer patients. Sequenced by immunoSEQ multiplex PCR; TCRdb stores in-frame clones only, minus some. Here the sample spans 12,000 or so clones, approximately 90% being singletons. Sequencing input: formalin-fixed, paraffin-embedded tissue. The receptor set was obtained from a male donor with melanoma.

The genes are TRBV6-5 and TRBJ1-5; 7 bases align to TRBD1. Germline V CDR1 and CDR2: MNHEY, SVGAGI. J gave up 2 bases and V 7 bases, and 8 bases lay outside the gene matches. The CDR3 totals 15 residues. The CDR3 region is CASKRPTGGNQPQHF. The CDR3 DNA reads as TGTGCCAGCAAACGCCCAACAGGGGGCAATCAGCCCCAGCATTTT.

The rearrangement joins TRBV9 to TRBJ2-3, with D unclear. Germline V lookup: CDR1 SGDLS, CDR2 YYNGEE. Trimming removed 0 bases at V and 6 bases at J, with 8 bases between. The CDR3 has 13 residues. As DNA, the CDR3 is TGTGCCAGCAGCGTAGCGTCGGCGGATACGCAGTATTTT. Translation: CASSVASADTQYF.

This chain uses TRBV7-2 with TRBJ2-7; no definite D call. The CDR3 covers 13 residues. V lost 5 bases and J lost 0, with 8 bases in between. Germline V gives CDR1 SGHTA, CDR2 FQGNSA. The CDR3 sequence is CASSIHSSYEQYV. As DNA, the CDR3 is TGTGCCAGCAGCATTCACTCCTCCTACGAGCAGTACGTC.

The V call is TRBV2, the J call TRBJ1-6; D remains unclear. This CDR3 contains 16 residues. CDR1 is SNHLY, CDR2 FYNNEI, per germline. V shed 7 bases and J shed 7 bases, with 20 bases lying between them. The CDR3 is CASTRGDSGGNSPLHF. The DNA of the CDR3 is TGTGCCAGCACCCGGGGAGACTCCGGAGGCAATTCACCCCTCCACTTT.

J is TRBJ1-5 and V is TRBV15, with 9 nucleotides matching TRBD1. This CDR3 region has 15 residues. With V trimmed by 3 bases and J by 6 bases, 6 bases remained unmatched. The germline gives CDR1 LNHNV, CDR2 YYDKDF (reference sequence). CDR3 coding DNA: TGTGCCACCAGCAGGGGAAGGGACAGGGCTCAGCCCCAGCATTTT. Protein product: CATSRGRDRAQPQHF.

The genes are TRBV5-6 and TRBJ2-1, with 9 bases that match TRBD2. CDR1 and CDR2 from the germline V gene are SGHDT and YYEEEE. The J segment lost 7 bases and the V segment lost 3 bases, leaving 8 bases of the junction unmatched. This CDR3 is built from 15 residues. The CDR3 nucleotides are TGTGCCAGCAGCTATGGCGGGAGGGCCGGTAATGAGCAGTTCTTC. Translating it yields CASSYGGRAGNEQFF.

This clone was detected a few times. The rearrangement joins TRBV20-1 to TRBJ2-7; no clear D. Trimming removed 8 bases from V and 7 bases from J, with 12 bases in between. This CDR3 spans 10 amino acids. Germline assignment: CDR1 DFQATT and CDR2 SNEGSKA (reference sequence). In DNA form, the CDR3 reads TGCAGTACGAGGCAAGGTGAGCAGTACGTC. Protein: CSTRQGEQYV.

Here the CDR3 reads CASSGGRALEAFF. The CDR3 bases are TGTGCCAGTTCTGGGGGTAGGGCCCTGGAAGCTTTCTTT. The chain is built from TRBV12-3 or TRBV12-4 and TRBJ1-1; D may be TRBD1 (5 bases). V gave up 9 bases and J gave up 8 bases, with 19 bases separating them. The CDR3 loop spans 13 amino acids.

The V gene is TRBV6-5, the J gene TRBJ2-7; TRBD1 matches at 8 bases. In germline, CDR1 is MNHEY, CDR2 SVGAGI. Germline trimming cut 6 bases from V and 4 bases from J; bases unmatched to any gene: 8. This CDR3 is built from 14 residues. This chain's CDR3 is CASSLGQGPYEQYF. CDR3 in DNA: TGTGCCAGCAGCCTCGGACAGGGACCATACGAGCAGTACTTC.